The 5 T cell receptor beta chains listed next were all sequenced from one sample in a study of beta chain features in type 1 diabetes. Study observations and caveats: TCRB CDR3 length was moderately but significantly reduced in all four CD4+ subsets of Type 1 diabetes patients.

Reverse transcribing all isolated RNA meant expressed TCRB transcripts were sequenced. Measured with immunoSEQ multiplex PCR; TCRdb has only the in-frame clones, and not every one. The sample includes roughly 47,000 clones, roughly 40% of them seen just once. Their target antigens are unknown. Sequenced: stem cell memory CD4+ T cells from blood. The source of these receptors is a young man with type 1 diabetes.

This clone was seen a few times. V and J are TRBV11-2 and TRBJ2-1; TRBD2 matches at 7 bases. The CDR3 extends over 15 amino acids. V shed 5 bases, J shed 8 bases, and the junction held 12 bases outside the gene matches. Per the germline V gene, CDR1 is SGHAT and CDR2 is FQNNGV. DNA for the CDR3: TGTGCCAGCAGCCGCCGACTAGCTTCGGGCTATGAGCAGTTCTTC. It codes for CASSRRLASGYEQFF. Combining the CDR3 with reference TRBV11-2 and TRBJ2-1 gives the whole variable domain EAGVAQSPRYKIIEKRQSVAFWCNPISGHATLYWYQQILGQGPKLLIQFQNNGVVDDSQLPKDRFSAERLKGVDSTLKIQPAKLEDSAVYLCASSRRLASGYEQFFGPGTRLTVL.

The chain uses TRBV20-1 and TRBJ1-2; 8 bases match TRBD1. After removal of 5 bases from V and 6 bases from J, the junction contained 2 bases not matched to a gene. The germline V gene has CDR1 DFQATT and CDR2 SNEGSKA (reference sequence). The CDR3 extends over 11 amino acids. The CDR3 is CSAQGADGYTF. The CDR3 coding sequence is TGCAGTGCTCAGGGGGCGGATGGCTACACCTTC.

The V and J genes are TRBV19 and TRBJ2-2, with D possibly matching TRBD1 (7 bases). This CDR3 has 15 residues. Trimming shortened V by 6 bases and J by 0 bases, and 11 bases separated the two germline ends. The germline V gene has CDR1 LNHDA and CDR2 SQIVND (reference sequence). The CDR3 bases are TGTGCCAGTAGGCGGGACAGCTCGAACACCGGGGAGCTGTTTTTT. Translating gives CASRRDSSNTGELFF.

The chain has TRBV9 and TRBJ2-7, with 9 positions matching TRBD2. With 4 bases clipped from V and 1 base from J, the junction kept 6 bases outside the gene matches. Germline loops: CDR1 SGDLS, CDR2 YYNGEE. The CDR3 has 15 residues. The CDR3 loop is CASSPLSGSSYEQYF. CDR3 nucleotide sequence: TGTGCCAGCAGCCCCCTTAGCGGGAGTTCCTACGAGCAGTACTTC.

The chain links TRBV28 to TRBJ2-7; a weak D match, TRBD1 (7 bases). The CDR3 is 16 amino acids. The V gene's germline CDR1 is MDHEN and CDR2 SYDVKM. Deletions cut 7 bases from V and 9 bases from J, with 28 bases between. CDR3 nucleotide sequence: TGTGCCAGCAATCCATGGGCAGGGGGGAACTCTTTAAGGCAGTACTTC. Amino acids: CASNPWAGGNSLRQYF.